This T cell receptor (beta chain) was observed in a study of blood T cell repertoires in COVID-19. On the study more broadly: PBMCs, B-cell-depleted T cells, or T cells were the source of the cDNA or gDNA that made up the material.

Sequencing was performed with immunoSEQ multiplex PCR; in TCRdb, only in-frame clones are kept and a portion is missing. The sample consists of 160,000 or so clones, under 90% of them appearing once. The clonotype comes from a man aged 55 to 70 who had recovered from COVID-19. Sequenced sample: PBMCs or T cells enriched from blood (not recorded which).

CDR3: CASSQDRGYNSPLHF. CDR3 DNA: TGTGCCAGCAGCCAGGACAGGGGGTATAATTCACCCCTCCACTTT. The V and J genes are TRBV3-1 (or the pseudogene TRBV3-2) and TRBJ1-6, with 10 bases that match TRBD1. The CDR3 spans 15 residues. Trimming removed 3 bases from V and 4 bases from J; junction bases left unmatched: 0. Germline-derived CDR1 and CDR2 are LGHDT and YNNKEL (reference sequence).